What follows is one T cell receptor (beta chain) and its context. Germline V gene data show CDR1 as MDHEN and CDR2 as SYDVKM. This CDR3 is 17 amino acids long. Losses at the gene ends were 6 bases for V and 5 bases for J; bases not matched to a gene: 17. The sample comes from a study of blood T cell repertoires in COVID-19. Study at large: The analysed material was cDNA or gDNA that came from T cells, B-cell-depleted T cells, or PBMCs.

Original analysis: Amplification with reference gene primers provided the estimates of nucleated cell counts. This table comes from immunoSEQ multiplex PCR, and its TCRdb copy is limited to in-frame clones, with some not included. V and J calls and clone size are given by that table; D and trimming were obtained from the DNA. The sample includes about 300,000 clones, roughly 86% of them seen just once. This TCR was sampled from a woman aged 25 to 39 with COVID-19, enrolled during active disease. This chain links TRBV28 with TRBJ1-2; 8 positions match TRBD1. Sequenced material: peripheral blood. The CDR3 sequence: CASRSEAGTGNLYGYTF. CDR3 nucleotides: TGTGCCAGCAGGTCTGAGGCCGGGACAGGAAACCTATATGGCTACACCTTC.